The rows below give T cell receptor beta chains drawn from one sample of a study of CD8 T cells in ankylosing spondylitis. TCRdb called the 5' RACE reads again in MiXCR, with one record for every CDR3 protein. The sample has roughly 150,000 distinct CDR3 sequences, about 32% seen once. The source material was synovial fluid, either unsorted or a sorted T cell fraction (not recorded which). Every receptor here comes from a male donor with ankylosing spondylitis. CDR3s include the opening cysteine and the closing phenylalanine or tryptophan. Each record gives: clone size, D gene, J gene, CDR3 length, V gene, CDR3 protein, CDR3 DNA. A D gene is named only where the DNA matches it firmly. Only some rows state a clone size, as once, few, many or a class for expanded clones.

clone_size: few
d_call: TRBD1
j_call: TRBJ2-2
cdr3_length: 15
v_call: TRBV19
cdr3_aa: CASSTGTGLAGELFF
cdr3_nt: TGTGCCAGTAGCACCGGGACAGGGTTGGCCGGGGAGCTGTTTTTT

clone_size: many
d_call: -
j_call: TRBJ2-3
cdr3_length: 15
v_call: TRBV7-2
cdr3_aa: CASSPKGGNTDTQYF
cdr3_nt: TGTGCCAGCAGCCCAAAGGGGGGGAACACAGATACGCAGTATTTT

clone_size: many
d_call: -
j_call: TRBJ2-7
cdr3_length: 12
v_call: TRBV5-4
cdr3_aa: CASSSDGYEQYF
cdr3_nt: TGTGCCAGCAGCTCAGACGGCTACGAGCAGTACTTC

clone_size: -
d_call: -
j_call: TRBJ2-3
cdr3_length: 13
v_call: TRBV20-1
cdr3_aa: CSAGRVLTDTQYF
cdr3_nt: TGCAGTGCCGGCCGGGTTCTCACAGATACGCAGTATTTT

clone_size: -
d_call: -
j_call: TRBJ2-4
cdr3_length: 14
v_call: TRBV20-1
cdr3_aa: CSAEDRAPLGIQYF
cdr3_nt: TGCAGTGCCGAAGACCGGGCCCCGCTAGGCATTCAGTACTTC

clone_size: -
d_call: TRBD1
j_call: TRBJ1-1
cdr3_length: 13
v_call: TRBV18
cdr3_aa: CASSPPPGQGCFF
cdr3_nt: TGTGCCAGCTCACCACCTCCGGGACAGGGTTGTTTCTTT

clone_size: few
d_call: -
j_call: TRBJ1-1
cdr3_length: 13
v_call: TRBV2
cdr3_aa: CASILRGAGEAFF
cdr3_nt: TGTGCCAGCATCCTCAGGGGCGCGGGTGAAGCTTTCTTT

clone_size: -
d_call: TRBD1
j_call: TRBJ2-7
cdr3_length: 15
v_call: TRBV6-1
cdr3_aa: CASSPDRGNSYEQYF
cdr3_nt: TGTGCCAGCAGCCCGGACAGGGGGAACTCCTACGAGCAGTACTTC

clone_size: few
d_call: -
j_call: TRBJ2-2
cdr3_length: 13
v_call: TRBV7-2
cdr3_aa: CASSYGGPGELFF
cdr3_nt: TGTGCCAGCAGCTACGGTGGTCCCGGGGAGCTGTTTTTT

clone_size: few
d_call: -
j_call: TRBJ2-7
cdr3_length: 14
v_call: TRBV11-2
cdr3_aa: CASSLSGSAYEQYF
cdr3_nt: TGTGCCAGCAGCTTATCGGGCAGCGCCTACGAGCAGTACTTC

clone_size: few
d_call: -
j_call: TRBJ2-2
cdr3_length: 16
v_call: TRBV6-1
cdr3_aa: CASTYAPSLGTGELFF
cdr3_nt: TGTGCCAGCACGTATGCCCCCTCATTGGGCACCGGGGAGCTGTTTTTT

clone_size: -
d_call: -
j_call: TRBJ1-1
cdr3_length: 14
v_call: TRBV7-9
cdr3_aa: CASTGGAGNTEAFF
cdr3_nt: TGTGCCAGCACCGGGGGGGCTGGCAACACTGAAGCTTTCTTT

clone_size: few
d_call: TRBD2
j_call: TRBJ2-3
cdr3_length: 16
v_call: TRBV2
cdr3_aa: CASSESLAVLGDTQYF
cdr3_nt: TGTGCCAGCAGTGAATCTCTAGCGGTGTTGGGAGATACGCAGTATTTT

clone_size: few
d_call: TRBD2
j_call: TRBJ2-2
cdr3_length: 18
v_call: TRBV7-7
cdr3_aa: CASSPSASGRVNTGELFF
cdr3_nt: TGTGCCAGCAGCCCAAGTGCTAGCGGGAGAGTGAACACCGGGGAGCTGTTTTTT

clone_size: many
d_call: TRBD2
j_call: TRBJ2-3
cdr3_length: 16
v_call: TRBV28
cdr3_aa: CASSPEGLLFTDTQYF
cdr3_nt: TGTGCCAGCAGTCCAGAGGGACTATTATTCACAGATACGCAGTATTTT

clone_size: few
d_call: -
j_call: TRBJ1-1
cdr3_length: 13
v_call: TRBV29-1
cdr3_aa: CSVEGSRGPEAFF
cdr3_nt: TGCAGCGTTGAGGGGTCCCGAGGGCCTGAAGCTTTCTTT

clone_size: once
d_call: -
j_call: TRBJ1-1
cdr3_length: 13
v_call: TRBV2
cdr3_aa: CASKSGVNTEAFF
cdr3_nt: TGTGCCAGCAAGTCAGGGGTGAACACTGAAGCTTTCTTT

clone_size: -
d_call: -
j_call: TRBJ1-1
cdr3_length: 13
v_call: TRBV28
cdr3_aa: CASSFVGGTEAFF
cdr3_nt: TGTGCCAGCAGTTTCGTCGGGGGCACTGAAGCTTTCTTT

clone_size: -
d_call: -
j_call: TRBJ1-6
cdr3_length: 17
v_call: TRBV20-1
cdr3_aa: CSARGWGGSSYNSPLHF
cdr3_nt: TGCAGTGCTAGAGGATGGGGCGGGAGCTCCTATAATTCACCCCTCCACTTT

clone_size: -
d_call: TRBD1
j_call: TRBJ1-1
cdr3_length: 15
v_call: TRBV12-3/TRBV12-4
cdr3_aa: CASRRRDRGNTEAFF
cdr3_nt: TGTGCCAGCAGACGTCGGGACAGGGGGAACACTGAAGCTTTCTTT

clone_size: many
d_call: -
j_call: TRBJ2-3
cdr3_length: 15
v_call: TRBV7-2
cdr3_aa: CASSADYLLTDTQYF
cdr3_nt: TGTGCCAGCAGCGCTGACTATCTCCTCACAGATACGCAGTATTTT

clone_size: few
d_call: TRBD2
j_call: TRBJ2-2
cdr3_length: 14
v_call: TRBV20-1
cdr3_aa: CSARSSGVTGELFF
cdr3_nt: TGCAGTGCTAGGAGTAGCGGGGTCACCGGGGAGCTGTTTTTT

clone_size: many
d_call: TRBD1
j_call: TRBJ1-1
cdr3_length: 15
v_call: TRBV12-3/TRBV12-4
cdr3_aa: CASRRTGTGSTEAFF
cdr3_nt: TGTGCCAGCAGAAGAACCGGGACAGGGTCCACTGAAGCTTTCTTT

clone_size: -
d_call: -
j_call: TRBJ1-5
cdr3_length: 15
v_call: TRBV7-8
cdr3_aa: CASSLGGRDNQPQHF
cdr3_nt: TGTGCCAGCAGCTTAGGCGGCAGGGATAATCAGCCCCAGCATTTT

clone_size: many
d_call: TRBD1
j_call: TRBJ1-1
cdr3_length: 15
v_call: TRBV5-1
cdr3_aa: CASSLGGQGNTEAFF
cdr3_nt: TGTGCCAGCAGCTTAGGTGGACAGGGGAACACTGAAGCTTTCTTT

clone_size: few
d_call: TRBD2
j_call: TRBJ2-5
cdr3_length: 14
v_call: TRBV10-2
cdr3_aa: CASRKAGGQETQYF
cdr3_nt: TGCGCCAGCAGGAAAGCGGGGGGCCAAGAGACCCAGTACTTC

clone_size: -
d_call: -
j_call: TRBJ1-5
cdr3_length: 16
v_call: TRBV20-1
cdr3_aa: CSAREFLGGSNQPQHF
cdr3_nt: TGCAGTGCTAGAGAGTTTCTGGGGGGCAGCAATCAGCCCCAGCATTTT

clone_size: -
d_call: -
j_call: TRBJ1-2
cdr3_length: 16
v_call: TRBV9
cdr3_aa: CASSVGGALRNYGYTF
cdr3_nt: TGTGCCAGCAGCGTAGGAGGAGCTCTCCGCAACTATGGCTACACCTTC

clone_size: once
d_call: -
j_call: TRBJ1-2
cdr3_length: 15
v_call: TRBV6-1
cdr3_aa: CASSGQGEDDYGYTF
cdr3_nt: TGTGCCAGCAGTGGACAAGGGGAGGACGACTATGGCTACACCTTC

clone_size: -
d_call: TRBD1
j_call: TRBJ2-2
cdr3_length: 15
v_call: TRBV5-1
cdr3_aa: CASSSDRAGTGELFF
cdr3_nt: TGCGCCAGCAGCTCGGACAGGGCGGGCACCGGGGAGCTGTTTTTT

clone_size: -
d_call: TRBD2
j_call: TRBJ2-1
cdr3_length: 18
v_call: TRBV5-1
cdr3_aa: CASSPPGTSGTPYNEQFF
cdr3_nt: TGCGCCAGCAGCCCCCCCGGGACTAGCGGGACCCCCTACAATGAGCAGTTCTTC

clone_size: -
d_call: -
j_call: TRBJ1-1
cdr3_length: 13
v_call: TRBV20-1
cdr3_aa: CSASVGGVTEAFF
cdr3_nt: TGCAGTGCTAGTGTGGGGGGCGTCACTGAAGCTTTCTTT

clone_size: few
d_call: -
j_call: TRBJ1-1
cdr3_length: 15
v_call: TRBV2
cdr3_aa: CASSEFGIRGTEAFF
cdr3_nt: TGTGCCAGCAGTGAATTCGGGATTCGGGGCACTGAAGCTTTCTTT

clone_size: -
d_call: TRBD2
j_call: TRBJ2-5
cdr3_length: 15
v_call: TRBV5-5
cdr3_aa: CASNIAGTNQETQYF
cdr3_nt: TGTGCCAGCAATATAGCGGGTACAAACCAAGAGACCCAGTACTTC

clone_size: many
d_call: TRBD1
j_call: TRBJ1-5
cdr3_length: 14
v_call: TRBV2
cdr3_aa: CASAPGQAGQPQHF
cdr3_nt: TGTGCCAGCGCCCCGGGACAGGCAGGGCAGCCCCAGCATTTT

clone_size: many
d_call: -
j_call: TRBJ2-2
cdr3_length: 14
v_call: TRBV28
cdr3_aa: CASRLPQGAGELFF
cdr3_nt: TGTGCCAGCAGACTCCCTCAGGGTGCCGGGGAGCTGTTTTTT

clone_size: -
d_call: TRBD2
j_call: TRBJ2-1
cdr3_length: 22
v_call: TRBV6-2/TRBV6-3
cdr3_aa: CASRAGIGLAGGLRSSYNEQFF
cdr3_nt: TGTGCCAGCAGGGCCGGGATTGGACTAGCGGGAGGCCTACGGAGCTCCTACAATGAGCAGTTCTTC

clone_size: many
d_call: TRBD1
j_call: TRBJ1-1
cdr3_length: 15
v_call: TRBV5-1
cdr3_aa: CASSRDRGLSDEAFF
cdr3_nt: TGCGCCAGCAGCCGGGACAGGGGGCTTTCGGATGAAGCTTTCTTT

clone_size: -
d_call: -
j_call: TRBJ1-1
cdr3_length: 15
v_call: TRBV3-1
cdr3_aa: CASSLPGGGRTEAFF
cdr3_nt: TGTGCCAGCAGCCTACCGGGGGGAGGGAGGACTGAAGCTTTCTTT

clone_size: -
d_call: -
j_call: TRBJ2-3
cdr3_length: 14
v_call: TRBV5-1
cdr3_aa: CASADSGLGDTQYF
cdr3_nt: TGCGCCAGCGCGGACAGTGGTCTGGGCGATACGCAGTATTTT

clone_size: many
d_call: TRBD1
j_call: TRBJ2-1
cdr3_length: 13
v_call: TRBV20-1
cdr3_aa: CSARDRANNEQFF
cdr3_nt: TGCAGTGCCAGGGACAGGGCTAACAATGAGCAGTTCTTC